A selection of T cell receptor beta chains follows, all from one sample in a study of CD8+CD57+ T cells in acquired aplastic anemia. TCRdb ran MiXCR on the reads and lists one entry per CDR3 protein. The data show over 40,000 distinct CDR3 sequences, about 60% seen once. The specimen was sorted CD4+, CD8+, or CD8+CD57+ T cells (not recorded which) from PBMCs. These receptors all come from a human donor with aplastic anemia. Each CDR3 is given with its conserved first and last residue. D genes are given only for firm matches. Size is stated for part of the rows, as once, few or many counts, or as a class when the clone is expanded.

V gene,D gene,clone size,J gene,CDR3 length,CDR3 DNA,CDR3 protein
TRBV15,TRBD2,.,TRBJ2-1,14,TGTGCCACCACCGAGCGGGGGGGCCCGAATGAGCAGTTCTTC,CATTERGGPNEQFF
TRBV20-1,.,.,TRBJ2-7,11,TGCAGTGCCCCACTCGTGAACGAGCAGTACTTC,CSAPLVNEQYF
TRBV10-3,TRBD1,.,TRBJ1-6,14,TGTGCCAGCAGTACGGGGACAGGGCGCTCACCCCTCCACTTT,CASSTGTGRSPLHF
TRBV15,TRBD1,.,TRBJ2-7,17,TGTGCCACCAGCAGAGAGGGAACAGGGGGCAGACGTGTCGAGCAGTACTTC,CATSREGTGGRRVEQYF
TRBV20-1,TRBD1,few,TRBJ1-1,15,TGCAGTGCTAGCCCCCCCACAGGGGGCAAAACTGAAGCTTTCTTT,CSASPPTGGKTEAFF
TRBV19,.,.,TRBJ1-5,13,TGTGCCACCAAGGAAGGGTATGATCAGCCCCAGCATTTT,CATKEGYDQPQHF
TRBV15,.,.,TRBJ1-4,15,TGTGCCACCAGCGTGCATACAGGGTCGGTGGAAAAACTGTTTTTT,CATSVHTGSVEKLFF
TRBV2,TRBD2,once,TRBJ2-5,15,TGTGCCAGCAGCTCAGCGGGGGCAACACAAGAGACCCAGTACTTC,CASSSAGATQETQYF
TRBV24-1,.,.,TRBJ2-3,14,TGTGCCACCAGTGATTTACGTAGCACAGATACGCAGTATTTT,CATSDLRSTDTQYF
TRBV10-3,.,.,TRBJ2-6,16,TGTGCCATCACAGGCAGCCTTTTCTCTGGGGCCAACGTCCTGACTTTC,CAITGSLFSGANVLTF
TRBV6-1,.,.,TRBJ2-2,15,TGTGCCAGCAGTGAGAGGAGGGGGTCAAACGGGGAGCTGTTTTTT,CASSERRGSNGELFF
TRBV2,.,.,TRBJ1-2,13,TGTGCCAGCAGACAGGGCCCCAACTATGGCTACACCTTC,CASRQGPNYGYTF
TRBV15,.,.,TRBJ2-5,14,TGTGCCACCAGCAGAGACAGGTCCGAAGAGACCCAGTACTTC,CATSRDRSEETQYF
TRBV7-2,.,few,TRBJ2-5,11,TGTGCCAGCAGCTTTAGGGAGACCCAGTACTTC,CASSFRETQYF
TRBV4-3,TRBD1,.,TRBJ1-1,15,TGCGCCAGCAGCCAAGGCGAGACAGGGCACACTGAAGCTTTCTTT,CASSQGETGHTEAFF
TRBV15,.,.,TRBJ1-2,14,TGTGCCACCAGCAGAGATAGCCCAGGAGATGGCTACACCTTC,CATSRDSPGDGYTF
TRBV10-3,.,.,TRBJ1-1,13,TGTGCCATCAGTGAGTCTCGGGACGGTGAAGCTTTCTTT,CAISESRDGEAFF
TRBV10-3,.,.,TRBJ2-1,14,TGTGCCATCAGTGAGCGCGGGACGATTGGTGAGCAGTTCTTC,CAISERGTIGEQFF
TRBV2,.,.,TRBJ1-1,13,TGTGCCAGCACTCTGGGAGTGAACACTGAAGCTTTCTTT,CASTLGVNTEAFF
TRBV10-3,TRBD1,once,TRBJ1-6,14,TGTGCCATCAGTGAGGAGGGGGCCTTTTCACCCCTCCACTTT,CAISEEGAFSPLHF
TRBV10-1,.,.,TRBJ2-7,13,TGCGCCAGCAGTGCGGGCGGCAACTACGAGCAGTACTTC,CASSAGGNYEQYF
TRBV20-1,TRBD2,.,TRBJ2-5,12,TGCAGTGCTACTAGCGGGCGGGAGACCCAGTACTTC,CSATSGRETQYF
TRBV6-5,.,many,TRBJ1-1,15,TGTGCCAGCAGTTACTCGGCGCACCCAGAGGGTGAAGCTTTCTTT,CASSYSAHPEGEAFF
TRBV29-1,TRBD1,.,TRBJ1-2,13,TGCAGCGCTGGGGACAGAGCTAACTATGGCTACACCTTC,CSAGDRANYGYTF
TRBV5-4,.,many,TRBJ2-5,13,TGTGCCAGTATAGGGGAAGGTGGTGAGACCCAGTACTTC,CASIGEGGETQYF
TRBV10-1,.,.,TRBJ2-1,13,TGCGCCAGCAGTGAGTCTAGGGCAAAGGAGCAGTTCTTC,CASSESRAKEQFF
TRBV10-3,.,few,TRBJ2-5,14,TGTGCCATCAGTCTTTCAGGGGCCCAAGAGACCCAGTACTTC,CAISLSGAQETQYF
TRBV5-5,TRBD1,many,TRBJ2-1,15,TGTGCCAGCATTTGGGCAGGGGGCTTTGAGAATGAGCAGTTCTTC,CASIWAGGFENEQFF
TRBV2,.,.,TRBJ2-1,12,TGTGCCAGCAGAGACGACCGCAATGAGCAGTTCTTC,CASRDDRNEQFF
TRBV6-1,.,many,TRBJ2-1,14,TGTGCCAGCAGTGAACTAGGTATATGGAATGAGCAGTTCTTC,CASSELGIWNEQFF
TRBV24-1,.,.,TRBJ2-7,14,TGTGCCAGCAGAACCCAGCATCTCTCCTACGAGCAGTACTTC,CASRTQHLSYEQYF
TRBV10-3,.,.,TRBJ2-1,13,TGTGCCATCAAGATACAGGGATACAATGAGCAGTTCTTC,CAIKIQGYNEQFF
TRBV25-1,.,few,TRBJ2-7,14,TGTGCCAGCAGTGAAGAAGGCGGGGCCTACGAGCAGTACTTC,CASSEEGGAYEQYF